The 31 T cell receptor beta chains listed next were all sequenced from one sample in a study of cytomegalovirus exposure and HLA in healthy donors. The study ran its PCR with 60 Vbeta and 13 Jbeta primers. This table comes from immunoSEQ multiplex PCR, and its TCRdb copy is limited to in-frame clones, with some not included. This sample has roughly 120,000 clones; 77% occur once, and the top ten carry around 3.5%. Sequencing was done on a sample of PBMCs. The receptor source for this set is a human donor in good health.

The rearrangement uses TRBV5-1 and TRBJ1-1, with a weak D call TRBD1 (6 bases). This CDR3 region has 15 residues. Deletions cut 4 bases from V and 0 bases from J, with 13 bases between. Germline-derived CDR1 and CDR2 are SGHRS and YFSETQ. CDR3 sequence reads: CASSSGDTMNTEAFF. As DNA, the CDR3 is TGCGCCAGCAGCAGTGGGGACACCATGAACACTGAAGCTTTCTTT.

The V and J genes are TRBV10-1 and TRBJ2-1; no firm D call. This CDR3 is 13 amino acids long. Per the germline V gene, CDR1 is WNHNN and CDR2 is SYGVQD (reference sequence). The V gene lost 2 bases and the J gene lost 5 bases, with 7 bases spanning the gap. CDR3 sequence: CASSEKLNNEQFF. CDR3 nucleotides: TGCGCCAGCAGTGAGAAACTGAACAATGAGCAGTTCTTC.

CDR3 coding DNA: TGCGCCAGCAAAGGGACTAGCGGGAGCTACGAGCAGTACTTC. It yields the protein CASKGTSGSYEQYF. The chain combines TRBV5-1 with TRBJ2-7, with TRBD2 matching 14 bases. The junction had 2 bases not matched to a gene; V was cut back by 6 bases and J by 3 bases. Germline V gene data show CDR1 as SGHRS and CDR2 as YFSETQ. This CDR3 is built from 14 residues.

CDR3 sequence reads: CASRLTGGKETQYF. For the CDR3, the DNA is TGTGCCAGCAGATTGACAGGGGGAAAAGAGACCCAGTACTTC. The V and J genes are TRBV6-5 and TRBJ2-5; TRBD1 agrees at 9 bases. The CDR3 totals 14 residues. After removal of 6 bases from V and 3 bases from J, the junction contained 5 bases not matched to a gene. Germline values: CDR1 MNHEY, CDR2 SVGAGI.

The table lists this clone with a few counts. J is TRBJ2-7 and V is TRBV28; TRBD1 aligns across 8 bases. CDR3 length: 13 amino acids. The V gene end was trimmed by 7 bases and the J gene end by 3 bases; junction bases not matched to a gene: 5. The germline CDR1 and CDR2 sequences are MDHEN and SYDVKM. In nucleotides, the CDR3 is TGTGCCAGCAACACAGGGGGAATCTACGAGCAGTACTTC. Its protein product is CASNTGGIYEQYF.

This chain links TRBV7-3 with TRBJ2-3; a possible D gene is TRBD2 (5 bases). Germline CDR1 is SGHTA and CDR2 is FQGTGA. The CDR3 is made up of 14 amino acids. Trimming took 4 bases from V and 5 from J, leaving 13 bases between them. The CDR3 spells CASSWTYRGDTQYF. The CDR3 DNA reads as TGTGCCAGCAGCTGGACTTACCGTGGAGATACGCAGTATTTT.

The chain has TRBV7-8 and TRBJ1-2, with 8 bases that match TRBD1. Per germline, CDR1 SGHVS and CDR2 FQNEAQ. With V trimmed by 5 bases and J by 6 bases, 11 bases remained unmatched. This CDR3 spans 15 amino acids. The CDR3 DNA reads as TGTGCCAGCAGCCGACGAGTGGACAGGGCGAATGGCTACACCTTC. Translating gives CASSRRVDRANGYTF.

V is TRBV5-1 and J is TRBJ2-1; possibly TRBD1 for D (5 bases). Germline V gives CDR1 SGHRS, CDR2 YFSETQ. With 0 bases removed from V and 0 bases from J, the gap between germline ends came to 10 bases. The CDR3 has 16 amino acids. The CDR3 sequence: CASSLGYRGSYNEQFF. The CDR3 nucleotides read TGCGCCAGCAGCTTGGGCTATAGGGGCTCCTACAATGAGCAGTTCTTC.

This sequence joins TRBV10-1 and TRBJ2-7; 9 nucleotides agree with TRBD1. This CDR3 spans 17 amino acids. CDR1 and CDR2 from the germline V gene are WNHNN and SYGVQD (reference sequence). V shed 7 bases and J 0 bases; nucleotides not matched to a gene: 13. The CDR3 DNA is TGCGCCAGCACAACAGGGGGCTTCGTTTTATACTCCTACGAGCAGTACTTC. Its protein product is CASTTGGFVLYSYEQYF.

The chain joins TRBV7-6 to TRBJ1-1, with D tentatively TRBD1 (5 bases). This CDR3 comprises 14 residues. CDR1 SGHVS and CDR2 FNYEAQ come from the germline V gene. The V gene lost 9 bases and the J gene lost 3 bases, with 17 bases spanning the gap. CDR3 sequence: CARKSREEDTEAFF. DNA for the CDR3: TGTGCCAGGAAAAGCAGGGAGGAGGACACTGAAGCTTTCTTT.

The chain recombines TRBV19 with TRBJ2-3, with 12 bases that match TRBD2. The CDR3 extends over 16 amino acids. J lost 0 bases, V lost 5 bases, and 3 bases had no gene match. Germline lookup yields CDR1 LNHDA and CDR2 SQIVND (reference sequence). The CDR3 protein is CASSPLAGGSTDTQYF. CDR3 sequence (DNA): TGTGCCAGTAGTCCCCTAGCGGGAGGGAGCACAGATACGCAGTATTTT.

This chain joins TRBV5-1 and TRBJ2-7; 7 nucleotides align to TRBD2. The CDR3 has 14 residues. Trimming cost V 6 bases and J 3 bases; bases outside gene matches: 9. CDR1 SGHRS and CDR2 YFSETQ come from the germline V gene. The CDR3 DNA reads TGCGCCAGCAATCAACTGGGGGGGGTCTACGAGCAGTACTTC. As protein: CASNQLGGVYEQYF.

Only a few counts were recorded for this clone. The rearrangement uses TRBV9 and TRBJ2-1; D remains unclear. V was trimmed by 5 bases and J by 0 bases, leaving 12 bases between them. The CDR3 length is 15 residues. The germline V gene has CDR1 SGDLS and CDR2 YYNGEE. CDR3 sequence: CASSPSPNSYNEQFF. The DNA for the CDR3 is TGTGCCAGCAGTCCATCCCCCAACTCCTACAATGAGCAGTTCTTC.

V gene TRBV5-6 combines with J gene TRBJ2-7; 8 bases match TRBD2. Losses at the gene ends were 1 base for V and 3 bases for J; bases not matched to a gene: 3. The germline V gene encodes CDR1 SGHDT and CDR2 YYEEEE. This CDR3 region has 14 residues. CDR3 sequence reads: CASSLSGSGYEQYF. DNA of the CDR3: TGTGCCAGCAGCTTGAGCGGGAGTGGCTACGAGCAGTACTTC.

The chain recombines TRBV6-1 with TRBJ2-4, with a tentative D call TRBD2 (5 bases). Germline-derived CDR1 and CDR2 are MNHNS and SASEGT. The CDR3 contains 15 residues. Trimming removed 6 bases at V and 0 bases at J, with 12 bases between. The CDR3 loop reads CASRVTAGAKNIQYF. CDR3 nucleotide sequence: TGTGCCAGCAGGGTGACGGCGGGAGCCAAAAACATTCAGTACTTC.

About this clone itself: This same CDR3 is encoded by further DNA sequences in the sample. The chain's CDR3 is CASSLGVAGGREQYF. The CDR3 DNA sequence: TGCGCCAGCAGCTTGGGTGTAGCGGGAGGCCGAGAGCAGTACTTC. The V call is TRBV5-1, the J call TRBJ2-7, with TRBD2 matching 10 bases. V was pared by 0 bases and J by 7 bases, with 7 bases of the junction left unmatched. The germline V gene has CDR1 SGHRS and CDR2 YFSETQ. This CDR3 contains 15 residues.

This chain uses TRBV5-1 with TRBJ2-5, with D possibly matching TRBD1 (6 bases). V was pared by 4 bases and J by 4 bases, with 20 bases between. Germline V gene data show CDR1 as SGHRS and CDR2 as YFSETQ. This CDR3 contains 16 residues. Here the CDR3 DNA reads TGCGCCAGCAGCCCCAATTCGGCAGGGGCGGGAGAGACCCAGTACTTC. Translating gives CASSPNSAGAGETQYF.

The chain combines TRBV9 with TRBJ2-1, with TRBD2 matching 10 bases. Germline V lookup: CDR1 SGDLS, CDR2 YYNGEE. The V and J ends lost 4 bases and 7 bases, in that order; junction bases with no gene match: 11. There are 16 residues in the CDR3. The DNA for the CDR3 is TGTGCCAGCAGCCCCCCCGGCAGCGGGAGGGCGAATGAGCAGTTCTTC. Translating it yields CASSPPGSGRANEQFF.

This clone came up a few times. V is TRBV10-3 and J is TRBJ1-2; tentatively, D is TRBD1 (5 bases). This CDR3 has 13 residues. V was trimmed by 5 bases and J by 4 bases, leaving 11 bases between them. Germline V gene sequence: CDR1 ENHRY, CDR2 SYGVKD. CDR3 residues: CAISFGGGYGYTF. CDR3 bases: TGTGCCATCAGTTTCGGGGGGGGCTATGGCTACACCTTC.

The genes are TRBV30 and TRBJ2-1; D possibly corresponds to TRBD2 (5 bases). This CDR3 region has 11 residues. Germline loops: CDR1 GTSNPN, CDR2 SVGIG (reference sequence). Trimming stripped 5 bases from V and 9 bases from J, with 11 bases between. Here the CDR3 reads CAWDSEGEQFF. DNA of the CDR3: TGTGCCTGGGATAGCGAGGGTGAGCAGTTCTTC.

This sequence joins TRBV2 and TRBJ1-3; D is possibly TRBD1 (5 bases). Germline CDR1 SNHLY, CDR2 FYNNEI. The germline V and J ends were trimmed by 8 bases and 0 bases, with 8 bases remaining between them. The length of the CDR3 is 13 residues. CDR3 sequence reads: CASGANSGNTIYF. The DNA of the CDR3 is TGTGCCAGCGGGGCAAACTCTGGAAACACCATATATTTT.

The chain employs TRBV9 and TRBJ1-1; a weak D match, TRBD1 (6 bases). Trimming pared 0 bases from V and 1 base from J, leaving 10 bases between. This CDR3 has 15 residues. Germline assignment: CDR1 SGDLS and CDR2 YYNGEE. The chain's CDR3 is CASSVARGRNTEAFF. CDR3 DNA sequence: TGTGCCAGCAGCGTAGCCAGGGGAAGGAACACTGAAGCTTTCTTT.

The CDR3 DNA is TGTGCCAGCAGTTTGGGAGACAGGGCGAATGAAAAACTGTTTTTT. Amino acid sequence: CASSLGDRANEKLFF. This chain joins TRBV28 and TRBJ1-4; 7 nucleotides line up with TRBD1. The CDR3 runs 15 residues. Trimming at V came to 3 bases and at J to 5 bases, leaving 6 bases not matched to a gene. CDR1 is MDHEN, CDR2 SYDVKM, per germline.

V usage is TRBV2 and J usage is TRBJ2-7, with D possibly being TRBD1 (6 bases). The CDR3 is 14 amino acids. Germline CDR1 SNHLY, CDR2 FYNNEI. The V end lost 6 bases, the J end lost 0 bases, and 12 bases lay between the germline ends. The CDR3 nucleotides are TGTGCCAGCAGGAGGACAGCCAGCTCCTACGAGCAGTACTTC. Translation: CASRRTASSYEQYF.

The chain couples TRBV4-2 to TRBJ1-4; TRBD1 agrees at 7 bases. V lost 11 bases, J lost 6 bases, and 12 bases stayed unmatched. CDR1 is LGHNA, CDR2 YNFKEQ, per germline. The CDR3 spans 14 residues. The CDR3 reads CASSPEGAYEKLFF. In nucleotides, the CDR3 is TGTGCCTCCTCTCCGGAGGGGGCGTATGAAAAACTGTTTTTT.

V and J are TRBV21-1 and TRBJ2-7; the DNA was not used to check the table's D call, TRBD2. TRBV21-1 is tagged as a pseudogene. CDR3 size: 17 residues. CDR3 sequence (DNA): TGTGCCAGCAGCAAAGAGATAGCGGGAGATTTTTTGGGCGAGCAGTACTTC. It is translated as CASSKEIAGDFLGEQYF.

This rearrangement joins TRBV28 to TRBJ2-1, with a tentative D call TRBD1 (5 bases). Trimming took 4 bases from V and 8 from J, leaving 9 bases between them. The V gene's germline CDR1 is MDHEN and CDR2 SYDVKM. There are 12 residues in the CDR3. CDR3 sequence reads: CASSSQVHEQFF. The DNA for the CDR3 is TGTGCCAGCAGTTCACAGGTCCATGAGCAGTTCTTC. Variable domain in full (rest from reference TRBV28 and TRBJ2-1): DVKVTQSSRYLVKRTGEKVFLECVQDMDHENMFWYRQDPGLGLRLIYFSYDVKMKEKGDIPEGYSVSREKKERFSLILESASTNQTSMYLCASSSQVHEQFFGPGTRLTVL.

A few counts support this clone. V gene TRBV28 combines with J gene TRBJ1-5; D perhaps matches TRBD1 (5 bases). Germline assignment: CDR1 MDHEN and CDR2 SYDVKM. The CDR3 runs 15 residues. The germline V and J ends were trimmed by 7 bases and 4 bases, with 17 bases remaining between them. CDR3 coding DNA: TGTGCCAGCATACAACAGGCGACTCGTAATCAGCCCCAGCATTTT. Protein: CASIQQATRNQPQHF.

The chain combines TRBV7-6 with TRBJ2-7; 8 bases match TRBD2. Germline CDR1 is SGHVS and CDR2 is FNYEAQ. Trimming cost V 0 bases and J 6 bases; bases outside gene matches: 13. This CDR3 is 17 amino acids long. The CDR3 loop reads CASSLAGAGGIPGEQYF. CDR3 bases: TGTGCCAGCAGCTTAGCGGGGGCGGGGGGCATACCCGGCGAGCAGTACTTC. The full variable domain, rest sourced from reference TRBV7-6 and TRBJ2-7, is GAGVSQSPRYKVTKRGQDVALRCDPISGHVSLYWYRQALGQGPEFLTYFNYEAQQDKSGLPNDRFSAERPEGSISTLTIQRTEQRDSAMYRCASSLAGAGGIPGEQYFGPGTRLTVT.

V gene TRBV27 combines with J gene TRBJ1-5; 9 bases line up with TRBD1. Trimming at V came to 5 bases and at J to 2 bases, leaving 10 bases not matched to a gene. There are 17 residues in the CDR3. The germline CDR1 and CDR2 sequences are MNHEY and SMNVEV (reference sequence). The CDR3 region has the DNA TGTGCCAGCAGTGCCGGGACAGGGCGAAGTGGCAATCAGCCCCAGCATTTT. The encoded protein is CASSAGTGRSGNQPQHF.

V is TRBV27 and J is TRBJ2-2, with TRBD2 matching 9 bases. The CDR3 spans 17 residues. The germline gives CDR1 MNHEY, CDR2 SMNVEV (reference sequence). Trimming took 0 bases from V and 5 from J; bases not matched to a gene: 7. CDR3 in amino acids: CASSLSNSGSWTGELFF. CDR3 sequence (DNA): TGTGCCAGCAGTTTATCGAATAGCGGGAGTTGGACCGGGGAGCTGTTTTTT.